The 24 T cell receptor beta chains given below trace back to one sample, sequenced in a study of T cell changes during pregnancy in multiple sclerosis. Only in-frame clones appear in the TCRdb table, and some are missing; sequencing was by immunoSEQ multiplex PCR. The sample lists more than 30,000 clones; 93% were seen once. This sample comprised CD8+ T cells from peripheral blood mononuclear cells, obtained in the third trimester of pregnancy. These receptors all stem from a female donor with multiple sclerosis, enrolled in a pregnancy study.

The genes are TRBV7-9 and TRBJ1-2; 7 positions agree with TRBD1. CDR3 length: 13 amino acids. Unmatched junction bases numbered 6, after V lost 4 bases and J lost 7 bases. From germline, CDR1 is SEHNR and CDR2 FQNEAQ (reference sequence). The CDR3 DNA reads TGTGCCAGCAGCTCTCAACAGGGGTTTGGCTACACCTTC. This encodes CASSSQQGFGYTF.

This clone was detected only a few times. The CDR3 DNA reads as TGTGCCAGCAGTGAAGTTATCTCTGGGGCCAACGTCCTGACTTTC. It encodes CASSEVISGANVLTF. The chain uses TRBV2 and TRBJ2-6, with D unresolved. The CDR3 is 15 amino acids. V lost 1 base, J lost 0 bases, and 4 bases lay in between. Per the germline V gene, CDR1 is SNHLY and CDR2 is FYNNEI.

The count of this clone is one. This chain joins TRBV7-9 and TRBJ2-3; a possible D gene is TRBD2 (5 bases). The CDR3 covers 15 residues. Germline V gene lookup returns CDR1 SEHNR and CDR2 FQNEAQ (reference sequence). V was clipped by 1 base and J by 4 bases, with 12 bases between them. CDR3 sequence: CASSLGSGEADTQYF. CDR3 DNA sequence: TGTGCCAGCAGCTTAGGGTCCGGGGAAGCAGATACGCAGTATTTT.

The rearrangement joins TRBV9 to TRBJ1-3, with D perhaps matching TRBD1 (6 bases). The CDR3 length is 17 residues. Trimming cost V 0 bases and J 0 bases, with 13 bases left between them. Germline V gene lookup returns CDR1 SGDLS and CDR2 YYNGEE. The CDR3 region is CASSVERGGRSGNTIYF. For the CDR3, the DNA is TGTGCCAGCAGCGTAGAGCGGGGGGGCCGCTCTGGAAACACCATATATTTT.

The rearrangement joins TRBV11-2 to TRBJ2-7; D gene ambiguous. Looked up from germline, CDR1 is SGHAT and CDR2 is FQNNGV. CDR3 length: 14 residues. V dropped 0 bases and J dropped 2 bases, with 8 bases sitting between them. The CDR3 loop is CASSLDLGPYEQYF. CDR3 DNA: TGTGCCAGCAGCTTAGATTTGGGCCCCTACGAGCAGTACTTC.

The V call is TRBV27, the J call TRBJ2-1; 8 bases are shared with TRBD1. The germline gives CDR1 MNHEY, CDR2 SMNVEV (reference sequence). The CDR3 totals 15 residues. V lost 5 bases, J lost 6 bases, and 9 bases stayed unmatched. For the CDR3, the DNA is TGTGCCAGCAGTCCCTGGACAGGGATCGTCAATGAGCAGTTCTTC. It encodes CASSPWTGIVNEQFF.

The V gene is TRBV15, the J gene TRBJ2-2; D is possibly TRBD2 (6 bases). The germline V and J ends were trimmed by 6 bases and 5 bases, with 13 bases remaining between them. The CDR3 totals 14 residues. Germline V gene sequence: CDR1 LNHNV, CDR2 YYDKDF (reference sequence). CDR3 sequence reads: CATSFRGGTGELFF. The CDR3, as DNA: TGTGCCACCAGTTTTCGGGGAGGAACCGGGGAGCTGTTTTTT.

The chain has TRBV7-8 and TRBJ2-5; D may be TRBD2 (6 bases). This CDR3 has 15 residues. Trimming cost V 5 bases and J 5 bases, with 18 bases left between them. CDR1 and CDR2 (germline): SGHVS, FQNEAQ. This chain's CDR3 is CASSPRLGAAETQYF. CDR3 nucleotide sequence: TGTGCCAGCAGCCCCAGACTAGGGGCCGCGGAGACCCAGTACTTC. The complete variable domain, with remaining parts taken from reference TRBV7-8 and TRBJ2-5, reads GAGVSQSPRYKVAKRGQDVALRCDPISGHVSLFWYQQALGQGPEFLTYFQNEAQLDKSGLPSDRFFAERPEGSVSTLKIQRTQQEDSAVYLCASSPRLGAAETQYFGPGTRLLVL.

The chain links TRBV7-9 to TRBJ1-1; D is uncertain. This CDR3 is 13 amino acids long. Germline CDR1 and CDR2: SEHNR and FQNEAQ (reference sequence). The V gene lost 6 bases and the J gene lost 0 bases, with 8 bases spanning the gap. This chain's CDR3 is CASRVGLNTEAFF. The CDR3 bases are TGTGCCAGCAGGGTCGGGTTGAACACTGAAGCTTTCTTT. Full variable domain (outside the CDR3, taken from reference TRBV7-9 and TRBJ1-1): DTGVSQNPRHKITKRGQNVTFRCDPISEHNRLYWYRQTLGQGPEFLTYFQNEAQLEKSRLLSDRFSAERPKGSFSTLEIQRTEQGDSAMYLCASRVGLNTEAFFGQGTRLTVV.

V usage is TRBV7-9 and J usage is TRBJ2-1; 10 bases align to TRBD2. Germline V lookup: CDR1 SEHNR, CDR2 FQNEAQ (reference sequence). The J segment lost 8 bases and the V segment lost 3 bases, leaving 4 bases of the junction unmatched. The length of the CDR3 is 14 residues. CDR3 DNA sequence: TGTGCCAGCAGCTTTCAGCGGGGGGGCGATGAGCAGTTCTTC. Translating gives CASSFQRGGDEQFF.

The V gene is TRBV14, the J gene TRBJ1-6; weak D call: TRBD1 (6 bases). This CDR3 comprises 15 residues. Deletions cut 1 base from V and 9 bases from J, with 13 bases between. CDR1 SGHDN and CDR2 FVKESK come from the germline V gene. The CDR3 sequence: CASSQGQAHPSPLHF. The CDR3 coding sequence is TGTGCCAGCAGCCAAGGACAGGCGCATCCTTCACCCCTCCACTTT.

The V gene is TRBV11-2, the J gene TRBJ2-7; TRBD2 might be the D (5 bases). This CDR3 region has 13 residues. Germline V gives CDR1 SGHAT, CDR2 FQNNGV. The germline V and J ends were trimmed by 7 bases and 6 bases, with 16 bases remaining between them. CDR3 nucleotide sequence: TGTGCCAGCAACTCCGATAGCGTTAGCGAGCAGTACTTC. Translating gives CASNSDSVSEQYF.

The table lists this clone with a count of one. The chain joins TRBV2 to TRBJ2-7; 10 bases are shared with TRBD2. V lost 7 bases and J lost 4; bases outside the gene matches: 4. Germline V CDR1 and CDR2: SNHLY, FYNNEI. This CDR3 spans 13 amino acids. For the CDR3, the DNA is TGTGCCAGCACTAGCGGGGGACTATACGAGCAGTACTTC. It translates to CASTSGGLYEQYF. The variable domain in full, with the rest retrieved from reference TRBV2 and TRBJ2-7, is EPEVTQTPSHQVTQMGQEVILRCVPISNHLYFYWYRQILGQKVEFLVSFYNNEISEKSEIFDDQFSVERPDGSNFTLKIRSTKLEDSAMYFCASTSGGLYEQYFGPGTRLTVT.

The rearrangement links TRBV6-6 to TRBJ2-3; TRBD1 is a possible D gene (5 bases). The germline V gene has CDR1 MNHNY and CDR2 SVGAGI (reference sequence). CDR3 size: 16 residues. Trimming stripped 2 bases from V and 1 base from J, with 13 bases between. The CDR3 is CASSYLQGVGTDTQYF. For the CDR3, the DNA is TGTGCCAGCAGTTACCTGCAGGGTGTTGGCACAGATACGCAGTATTTT.

V gene TRBV9 combines with J gene TRBJ2-5; tentative D call: TRBD1 (5 bases). This CDR3 is 14 amino acids long. CDR1 and CDR2 (germline): SGDLS, YYNGEE. Trimming removed 0 bases from V and 4 bases from J, with 10 bases in between. The CDR3 sequence is CASSVGSGRETQYF. CDR3 sequence (DNA): TGTGCCAGCAGCGTAGGGTCAGGGCGAGAGACCCAGTACTTC.

The chain couples TRBV10-1 to TRBJ1-1, with 7 bases identical to TRBD1. CDR1 WNHNN and CDR2 SYGVQD come from the germline V gene (reference sequence). The CDR3 sequence is 15 residues long. V was clipped by 4 bases and J by 11 bases; unmatched bases: 16. CDR3 nucleotides: TGCGCCAGCAGTGGGGACAGTGAGGGGGACCAACAGGCTTTCTTT. This codes for CASSGDSEGDQQAFF.

The chain links TRBV13 to TRBJ1-1, with 8 bases identical to TRBD1. This CDR3 spans 14 amino acids. Germline V gene data show CDR1 as PRHDT and CDR2 as FYEKMQ (reference sequence). V trimming: 0 bases; J trimming: 5 bases; junction bases outside the gene matches: 2. Here the CDR3 DNA reads TGTGCCAGCAGCTTAGGCAGGGGGCTTACTGAAGCTTTCTTT. Its protein product is CASSLGRGLTEAFF.

The gene calls are TRBV11-2 and TRBJ2-7; no reliable D call. This CDR3 has 12 residues. The ends were cut back, 0 bases at V and 4 bases at J, with 4 bases in the middle. CDR1 is SGHAT, CDR2 FQNNGV, per germline. The CDR3 nucleotides are TGTGCCAGCAGCTTAGATCTATACGAGCAGTACTTC. Translated: CASSLDLYEQYF.

The V and J genes are TRBV25-1 and TRBJ2-5; TRBD1 agrees at 7 bases. The V gene end was trimmed by 1 base and the J gene end by 3 bases; junction bases not matched to a gene: 5. Germline V lookup: CDR1 MGHDK, CDR2 SYGVNS. This CDR3 is built from 15 residues. The CDR3 protein is CASSELIGGEETQYF. CDR3 sequence (DNA): TGTGCCAGCAGTGAATTAATAGGGGGCGAAGAGACCCAGTACTTC.

The gene calls are TRBV29-1 and TRBJ2-1; no clear D gene. The germline CDR1 and CDR2 sequences are SQVTM and ANQGSEA. CDR3 length equals 12 residues. V was cut by 7 bases and J by 0 bases, with 7 bases left in between. The CDR3 region has the DNA TGCAGCGGCGGCAGCTCCTACAATGAGCAGTTCTTC. Protein sequence: CSGGSSYNEQFF.

This rearrangement joins TRBV7-9 to TRBJ2-3; 9 bases map to TRBD2. This CDR3 contains 14 residues. J lost 6 bases, V lost 5 bases, and 6 bases had no gene match. The V gene's germline CDR1 is SEHNR and CDR2 FQNEAQ (reference sequence). The chain's CDR3 is CASSRPLAGDTQYF. For the CDR3, the DNA is TGTGCCAGCAGCCGACCCCTAGCGGGGGATACGCAGTATTTT.

V and J are TRBV5-6 and TRBJ2-1; 12 bases line up with TRBD2. This CDR3 has 16 amino acids. Germline V gene sequence: CDR1 SGHDT, CDR2 YYEEEE. Trimming cost V 4 bases and J 6 bases; bases outside gene matches: 8. The CDR3 here is CASSQASSGGANEQFF. As DNA, the CDR3 is TGTGCCAGCAGCCAAGCGTCTAGCGGGGGGGCCAATGAGCAGTTCTTC.

The J gene is TRBJ2-6, the V gene TRBV19, with 7 bases that match TRBD2. Looked up from germline, CDR1 is LNHDA and CDR2 is SQIVND (reference sequence). The CDR3 contains 16 residues. J lost 0 bases, V lost 8 bases, and 7 bases had no gene match. The CDR3: CASLGLVTSGANVLTF. The CDR3 DNA sequence: TGTGCCAGTCTTGGACTAGTGACCTCTGGGGCCAACGTCCTGACTTTC. Full variable domain (missing parts from reference TRBV19 and TRBJ2-6): DGGITQSPKYLFRKEGQNVTLSCEQNLNHDAMYWYRQDPGQGLRLIYYSQIVNDFQKGDIAEGYSVSREKKESFPLTVTSAQKNPTAFYLCASLGLVTSGANVLTFGAGSRLTVL.

The V and J genes are TRBV19 and TRBJ2-3; D is ambiguous. V was clipped by 1 base and J by 0 bases, with 8 bases between them. This CDR3 contains 15 residues. The germline V gene encodes CDR1 LNHDA and CDR2 SQIVND (reference sequence). The CDR3, as DNA: TGTGCCAGTAGTATAGGAGGCGGAAGCACAGATACGCAGTATTTT. Its protein product is CASSIGGGSTDTQYF.